This T cell receptor beta chain was captured in a study of T cell repertoires in cytomegalovirus infection. Overall study context: In public TCR beta signatures, there were indications of both CMV infection and matching HLA type. Notes on the study in general: HLA-C-restricted CMV-specific TCR beta clonotypes prevailed in the ex vivo response. Public TCR beta family frequency separated CMV-and-HLA carriers, including in an independent cohort.

This CDR3 region has 12 residues. The V end lost 7 bases, the J end lost 0 bases, and 6 bases lay between the germline ends. CDR1 is DFQATT, CDR2 SNEGSKA, per germline (reference sequence). MiXCR, applied by TCRdb to the reads, yields one record per CDR3 protein. The table lists 200,000 to 250,000 distinct CDR3 sequences, 20% to 25% of them singletons. Turning to this clonotype: Its antigen remains unidentified.

This TCR came from a human donor in good health (CMV status not recorded). Some clones in this sample may be carry-over from other donors' samples. The sequenced sample consisted of CD8+ T cells from PBMCs. The chain has TRBV20-1 and TRBJ1-4; no reliable D call. The CDR3 nucleotides are TGCAGTGTCATTGCAACTAATGAAAAACTGTTTTTT. It specifies CSVIATNEKLFF.